This TCR beta chain was recovered during a study of cytomegalovirus exposure and HLA in healthy donors. On the study more broadly: Tens of millions of unique TCRs, all from HLA-typed donors, were included in an early release of the data. Study-level points and caveats: A later analysis reportedly found that, within productive TCRs, an Asian-associated ancestry cluster had fewer N-insertions than the mean observed across the roughly 670 donors.

The study ran its PCR with 60 Vbeta and 13 Jbeta primers. Clones were read by immunoSEQ multiplex PCR, and TCRdb kept only the in-frame ones, dropping some. The sample includes about 130,000 clones, about 83% of them seen just once. V was trimmed by 5 bases and J by 5 bases, leaving 15 bases between them. CDR3 length: 14 residues. Germline lookup yields CDR1 MNHEY and CDR2 SMNVEV (reference sequence). This clone was detected a few times. Its antigen remains unidentified. This chain joins TRBV27 and TRBJ2-5; D gene unclear. Sequenced material: PBMCs. The receptor comes from a girl aged 2 to 9 in good health and CMV-seronegative. CDR3 loop: CASSRVPGLETQYF. In DNA, the CDR3 is TGTGCCAGCAGTCGGGTGCCCGGGTTGGAGACCCAGTACTTC.